The 32 T cell receptor beta chains reported below all come from one sample, sequenced in a study of OX40 agonist ivuxolimab in advanced cancers. Libraries were prepared by immunoSEQ multiplex PCR; TCRdb keeps only in-frame clonotypes and omits some of them. The sample has some 70,000 clones, roughly 88% seen once. The material was CD4+ or CD8+ T cells sorted from blood, obtained in a trial of the OX40 agonist ivuxolimab. These receptors were obtained from an adult with an advanced solid tumor such as melanoma, head and neck, liver or kidney cancer.

The genes are TRBV10-3 and TRBJ2-1; TRBD2 agrees at 16 bases. The CDR3 length is 15 residues. V was clipped by 7 bases and J by 9 bases; unmatched bases: 6. CDR1 is ENHRY, CDR2 SYGVKD, per germline. The CDR3 DNA sequence: TGTGCCATCAAGGGACTAGCGGGAGGGCTGAGTGAGCAGTTCTTC. It yields the protein CAIKGLAGGLSEQFF.

The chain joins TRBV18 to TRBJ1-1; TRBD1 is a possible D gene (6 bases). The V end was cut by 3 bases, the J end by 0 bases, with 11 bases between. Germline-derived CDR1 and CDR2 are KGHSH and LQKENI. This CDR3 comprises 15 residues. The CDR3 protein is CASSPLDRLNTEAFF. The CDR3 DNA reads as TGTGCCAGCTCACCCCTGGACAGACTGAACACTGAAGCTTTCTTT.

The genes are TRBV30 and TRBJ2-1; D is possibly TRBD1 or TRBD2 (6 bases each). Germline V gene data show CDR1 as GTSNPN and CDR2 as SVGIG (reference sequence). Trimming shortened V by 0 bases and J by 2 bases, and 11 bases separated the two germline ends. This CDR3 comprises 15 residues. CDR3 DNA: TGTGCCTGGAGTGTACCCGGGGGCCCCTACAATGAGCAGTTCTTC. Protein sequence: CAWSVPGGPYNEQFF.

This clone came up a few times. The J gene is TRBJ1-2, the V gene TRBV6-1; 8 bases are a match to TRBD1. This CDR3 has 15 residues. The V segment lost 0 bases and the J segment 5 bases; nucleotides outside the gene matches: 5. CDR1 and CDR2 (germline): MNHNS, SASEGT. The DNA for the CDR3 is TGTGCCAGCAGTGAAGCGAGGACAGGGAGTTATGGCTACACCTTC. This sequence encodes CASSEARTGSYGYTF.

This chain uses TRBV30 with TRBJ2-1; D is perhaps TRBD1 (5 bases). Germline CDR1 and CDR2: GTSNPN and SVGIG (reference sequence). V was pared by 2 bases and J by 8 bases, with 22 bases between. The CDR3 has 16 residues. This CDR3 reads CAWSFPVVGALDEQFF. The CDR3 DNA reads as TGTGCCTGGAGTTTCCCAGTAGTTGGGGCTTTGGATGAGCAGTTCTTC.

The V call is TRBV29-1, the J call TRBJ2-6; D is uncertain. Germline-derived CDR1 and CDR2 are SQVTM and ANQGSEA. Trimming stripped 6 bases from V and 0 bases from J, with 6 bases between. CDR3 length: 13 residues. The CDR3 region has the DNA TGCAGCGTAGGAAGCTCTGGGGCCAACGTCCTGACTTTC. Its translation is CSVGSSGANVLTF.

This clone was found a few times. This chain connects TRBV7-9 to TRBJ2-7, with 8 bases identical to TRBD1. With 5 bases clipped from V and 3 bases from J, the junction kept 6 bases outside the gene matches. The CDR3 is 14 residues long. Per the germline V gene, CDR1 is SEHNR and CDR2 is FQNEAQ (reference sequence). This CDR3 reads CASSPLGQGYEQYF. The CDR3 nucleotides are TGTGCCAGCAGCCCCCTCGGACAGGGCTACGAGCAGTACTTC.

In this sample, this clone turned up once. This chain links TRBV4-1 with TRBJ2-7, with TRBD2 matching over 7 bases. Germline CDR1 MGHRA, CDR2 YSYEKL. The CDR3 extends over 15 amino acids. Germline trimming cut 1 base from V and 3 bases from J; bases unmatched to any gene: 6. The CDR3 DNA reads as TGCGCCAGCAGCCAAGCCGGAGCGGGGCTCTACGAGCAGTACTTC. It is translated as CASSQAGAGLYEQYF.

The genes are TRBV7-3 and TRBJ2-3; 7 nucleotides agree with TRBD2. The CDR3 spans 17 residues. Germline trimming cut 4 bases from V and 0 bases from J; bases unmatched to any gene: 10. Germline CDR1 reads SGHTA; CDR2 reads FQGTGA. The CDR3 protein is CASSSPLGGSSTDTQYF. CDR3 DNA sequence: TGTGCCAGCAGCTCCCCTTTGGGGGGGTCTAGCACAGATACGCAGTATTTT.

The chain is built from TRBV5-5 and TRBJ1-2; D is ambiguous. V was trimmed by 3 bases and J by 7 bases, leaving 10 bases between them. CDR1 and CDR2 from the germline V gene are SGHKS and YYEKEE (reference sequence). CDR3 size: 12 residues. This CDR3 is CASSSSLVGYTF. The CDR3 bases are TGTGCCAGCAGCTCCTCTCTAGTTGGCTACACCTTC.

The chain has TRBV6-6 and TRBJ2-5; no clear D. The CDR3 length is 12 residues. CDR1 and CDR2 (germline): MNHNY, SVGAGI (reference sequence). V shed 6 bases and J shed 5 bases, with 10 bases lying between them. Written as DNA, the CDR3 is TGTGCCAGCAGCAATGGAAGGGAGACCCAGTACTTC. It encodes CASSNGRETQYF.

The V gene is TRBV19, the J gene TRBJ2-5, with 7 positions matching TRBD2. The V segment lost 3 bases and the J segment 7 bases; nucleotides outside the gene matches: 8. From germline, CDR1 is LNHDA and CDR2 SQIVND (reference sequence). The CDR3 has 14 residues. Here the CDR3 reads CASSIAGAGGTQYF. The CDR3 coding sequence is TGTGCCAGTAGTATCGCGGGAGCCGGGGGGACCCAGTACTTC. Complete variable domain (other parts from reference TRBV19 and TRBJ2-5): DGGITQSPKYLFRKEGQNVTLSCEQNLNHDAMYWYRQDPGQGLRLIYYSQIVNDFQKGDIAEGYSVSREKKESFPLTVTSAQKNPTAFYLCASSIAGAGGTQYFGPGTRLLVL.

V and J are TRBV7-9 and TRBJ1-2; a possible D gene is TRBD1 (5 bases). The germline V gene has CDR1 SEHNR and CDR2 FQNEAQ (reference sequence). The CDR3 covers 14 residues. V was clipped by 4 bases and J by 6 bases, with 15 bases between them. CDR3 sequence: CASSSTGATHGYTF. The CDR3 region has the DNA TGTGCCAGCAGCTCCACCGGGGCTACCCATGGCTACACCTTC. The full variable domain, with the rest looked up from reference TRBV7-9 and TRBJ1-2, is DTGVSQNPRHKITKRGQNVTFRCDPISEHNRLYWYRQTLGQGPEFLTYFQNEAQLEKSRLLSDRFSAERPKGSFSTLEIQRTEQGDSAMYLCASSSTGATHGYTFGSGTRLTVV.

This clone has only one observation. CDR3 sequence (DNA): TGTGCCAGCAGTTTCCCCAGGGGAGAAGGGGGCTATGGCTACACCTTC. Its translation: CASSFPRGEGGYGYTF. This chain links TRBV5-4 with TRBJ1-2; D is possibly TRBD1 (6 bases). CDR1 is SGHNT and CDR2 is YYREEE in the germline V gene (reference sequence). There are 16 residues in the CDR3. V dropped 5 bases and J dropped 4 bases, with 21 bases sitting between them.

Concerning this clone itself: One end of the junction does not line up with germline, which may come from a read error. The J gene is TRBJ2-5, the V gene TRBV7-7, with 7 bases matching TRBD2. The germline V gene has CDR1 SSHAT and CDR2 FNYEAQ (reference sequence). This CDR3 has 14 amino acids. Here the CDR3 DNA reads TGTGCTAGCAGCCCTGGGACGGGGGGAGAGACCCAGTACTTC. Its translation is CASSPGTGGETQYF.

This clone appeared a single time. The CDR3: CASSIGPGAPPQHF. In nucleotides, the CDR3 is TGTGCCAGTAGTATCGGGCCAGGTGCCCCCCCCCAGCATTTT. This chain joins TRBV19 and TRBJ1-5; D unresolved. The CDR3 has 14 amino acids. Looked up from germline, CDR1 is LNHDA and CDR2 is SQIVND (reference sequence). Trimming shortened V by 3 bases and J by 10 bases, and 16 bases separated the two germline ends.

CDR3 protein: CASSVVGGSSPGELFF. CDR3 DNA: TGTGCCAGCAGCGTAGTTGGCGGGAGTTCACCCGGGGAGCTGTTTTTT. The chain carries TRBV9 and TRBJ2-2; 7 bases map to TRBD2. This CDR3 is 16 amino acids long. Per germline, CDR1 SGDLS and CDR2 YYNGEE. Germline trimming cut 0 bases from V and 6 bases from J; bases unmatched to any gene: 8.

The rearrangement uses TRBV28 and TRBJ2-3, with 12 bases matching TRBD1. V trimming: 5 bases; J trimming: 1 base; junction bases outside the gene matches: 7. This CDR3 is built from 17 residues. Looked up from germline, CDR1 is MDHEN and CDR2 is SYDVKM. This chain's CDR3 is CASSPWDRGQGTDTQYF. The CDR3 DNA reads TGTGCCAGCAGTCCTTGGGACAGGGGGCAAGGCACAGATACGCAGTATTTT.

In its sample, this clone was seen once. The chain has TRBV7-2 and TRBJ2-7, with 9 positions matching TRBD1. The CDR3 is made up of 14 amino acids. With 5 bases clipped from V and 2 bases from J, the junction kept 4 bases outside the gene matches. Looked up from germline, CDR1 is SGHTA and CDR2 is FQGNSA. CDR3 coding DNA: TGTGCCAGCAGCCCACGGACAGGGGCCTACGAGCAGTACTTC. It codes for CASSPRTGAYEQYF.

The V gene is TRBV5-4, the J gene TRBJ1-1; 11 positions agree with TRBD1. V lost 4 bases, J lost 1 base, and 12 bases stayed unmatched. This CDR3 spans 18 amino acids. CDR1 is SGHNT and CDR2 is YYREEE in the germline V gene (reference sequence). The CDR3, as DNA: TGTGCCAGCAGCACCGGACAGGGGGCCTTCGGGAGGAACACTGAAGCTTTCTTT. Protein product: CASSTGQGAFGRNTEAFF.

This chain joins TRBV30 and TRBJ2-1, with unresolved D. V lost 3 bases, J lost 0 bases, and 9 bases lay in between. Germline-derived CDR1 and CDR2 are GTSNPN and SVGIG (reference sequence). There are 14 residues in the CDR3. The CDR3 DNA sequence: TGTGCCTGGAGCTCCGAATTCTCCTACAATGAGCAGTTCTTC. Translation: CAWSSEFSYNEQFF.

The rearrangement joins TRBV6-4 to TRBJ2-6, with 11 nucleotides matching TRBD1. The CDR3 runs to 18 residues. Losses at the gene ends were 3 bases for V and 4 bases for J; bases not matched to a gene: 8. The germline V gene has CDR1 MRHNA and CDR2 SNTAGT. The CDR3: CASSDRTGGPTGANVLTF. CDR3 in DNA: TGTGCCAGCAGTGATCGGACAGGGGGCCCCACAGGGGCCAACGTCCTGACTTTC.

A few counts support this clone. The rearrangement uses TRBV7-6 and TRBJ2-7, with a weak D call TRBD1 (6 bases). The V and J ends lost 1 base and 1 base respectively, with 14 bases between them. The CDR3 totals 16 residues. Germline assignment: CDR1 SGHVS and CDR2 FNYEAQ. CDR3 coding DNA: TGTGCCAGCAGCTTAGGCAGAATTAGGGGGTCCTACGAGCAGTACTTC. It codes for CASSLGRIRGSYEQYF. The full variable domain, completed using reference TRBV7-6 and TRBJ2-7, is GAGVSQSPRYKVTKRGQDVALRCDPISGHVSLYWYRQALGQGPEFLTYFNYEAQQDKSGLPNDRFSAERPEGSISTLTIQRTEQRDSAMYRCASSLGRIRGSYEQYFGPGTRLTVT.

The rearrangement links TRBV12-5 to TRBJ2-3; a weak D match, TRBD2 (5 bases). Germline loops: CDR1 LGHNT, CDR2 FRNRAP. Trimming removed 7 bases from V and 0 bases from J, with 8 bases in between. The CDR3 length is 13 residues. CDR3 region: CASDGSSTDTQYF. In nucleotides, the CDR3 is TGTGCTAGTGATGGGAGTAGCACAGATACGCAGTATTTT. The whole variable domain, remainder taken from reference TRBV12-5 and TRBJ2-3, is DARVTQTPRHKVTEMGQEVTMRCQPILGHNTVFWYRQTMMQGLELLAYFRNRAPLDDSGMPKDRFSAEMPDATLATLKIQPSEPRDSAVYFCASDGSSTDTQYFGPGTRLTVL.

The chain is built from TRBV2 and TRBJ1-2; TRBD1 might be the D (5 bases). The germline gives CDR1 SNHLY, CDR2 FYNNEI. The CDR3 is made up of 14 amino acids. V was clipped by 1 base and J by 5 bases, with 11 bases between them. In DNA form, the CDR3 reads TGTGCCAGCAGTGAAGTAGGGCAGGGTTATGGCTACACCTTC. Encoded protein: CASSEVGQGYGYTF.

The gene calls are TRBV15 and TRBJ2-7; D call uncertain. CDR3 size: 14 residues. Trimming cost V 0 bases and J 10 bases, with 16 bases left between them. Per the germline V gene, CDR1 is LNHNV and CDR2 is YYDKDF (reference sequence). The chain's CDR3 is CATSRDQASGTQYF. Written as DNA, the CDR3 is TGTGCCACCAGCAGAGATCAGGCTAGTGGAACACAGTACTTC.

This chain joins TRBV6-5 and TRBJ1-5; no clear D. Germline V lookup: CDR1 MNHEY, CDR2 SVGAGI. Trimming took off 2 bases at V and 7 bases at J, with 12 bases between the two ends. CDR3 length: 14 residues. The CDR3 sequence is CASSYGPDGQPQHF. The DNA for the CDR3 is TGTGCCAGCAGTTACGGCCCCGACGGCCAGCCCCAGCATTTT.

This clone came up once. The rearrangement links TRBV11-2 to TRBJ2-3; TRBD2 matches 15 bases. The CDR3 consists of 19 residues. The V and J ends lost 6 bases and 1 base, in that order; junction bases with no gene match: 11. Germline-derived CDR1 and CDR2 are SGHAT and FQNNGV. CDR3 sequence: CASRPYGTSGRRRTDTQYF. For the CDR3, the DNA is TGTGCCAGCAGGCCATACGGGACTAGCGGGAGGAGGCGCACAGATACGCAGTATTTT.

This clone showed up just a few times. This chain joins TRBV6-5 and TRBJ1-5; D is unclear. The CDR3 extends over 12 amino acids. V lost 9 bases and J lost 1, with 7 bases in between. Germline CDR1 reads MNHEY; CDR2 reads SVGAGI. CDR3 loop: CASGRSNQPQHF. The CDR3 region has the DNA TGTGCCAGTGGACGGAGCAATCAGCCCCAGCATTTT.

The J gene is TRBJ1-4, the V gene TRBV2, with D perhaps TRBD1 (5 bases). This CDR3 region has 15 residues. V shed 3 bases and J shed 4 bases, with 12 bases lying between them. Germline V CDR1 and CDR2: SNHLY, FYNNEI. CDR3 amino acids: CASSEAQGLNEKLFF. CDR3 coding DNA: TGTGCCAGCAGTGAGGCCCAGGGACTTAATGAAAAACTGTTTTTT.

V usage is TRBV10-3 and J usage is TRBJ2-7; no reliable D call. The V end lost 4 bases, the J end lost 7 bases, and 11 bases lay between the germline ends. The CDR3 covers 12 residues. Germline V gene data show CDR1 as ENHRY and CDR2 as SYGVKD. This CDR3 reads CAISGLMREQYF. The DNA for the CDR3 is TGTGCCATCAGTGGACTTATGCGGGAGCAGTACTTC.

The chain uses TRBV10-3 and TRBJ2-1; D is possibly TRBD1 or TRBD2 (5 bases each). V shed 6 bases and J shed 7 bases, with 10 bases lying between them. Per the germline V gene, CDR1 is ENHRY and CDR2 is SYGVKD. The CDR3 loop spans 12 amino acids. CDR3 DNA sequence: TGTGCCATCAGACAAGGGGAGAATGAGCAGTTCTTC. Its translation: CAIRQGENEQFF.